The sequence of this T cell receptor beta chain was determined in a study of Ad26.COV2.S vaccination and SARS-CoV-2 variants. Study as a whole: Ad26.COV2.S was injected intramuscularly once or twice, 56 days apart. General study findings and limits: Substantial breadth was reported for post-vaccination spike-specific CD8+ and CD4+ T cells.

Regarding this clone: As yet, its antigen is unknown.

The treatment is: about 20 received Ad26.COV2.S at low or high dose, single or two shots; several received placebo; per-sample allocation not given. Repertoires come from day 63 after the first vaccine or placebo injection. Boston hosted the donor, who was an adult aged 18-55 years. Trimming pared 0 bases from V and 7 bases from J, leaving 10 bases between. Germline CDR1 reads LGHDT; CDR2 reads YNNKEL (reference sequence). The CDR3 has 14 residues. Measured with immunoSEQ multiplex PCR; TCRdb has only the in-frame clones, and not every one. Altogether more than 400,000 clones are present, roughly 90% being singletons, with the ten largest covering around 1.7%.

The sample consisted of peripheral blood, taken in a trial of Ad26.COV2.S vaccine versus placebo. The receptor was isolated from a person between 18 and 65 years old who received the Ad26.COV2.S COVID-19 vaccine or a placebo. The chain combines TRBV3-1 (or the pseudogene TRBV3-2) with TRBJ2-1, with D hard to call. The chain's CDR3 is CASSQDRRWNEQFF. The CDR3 DNA reads as TGTGCCAGCAGCCAAGATCGTAGGTGGAATGAGCAGTTCTTC.